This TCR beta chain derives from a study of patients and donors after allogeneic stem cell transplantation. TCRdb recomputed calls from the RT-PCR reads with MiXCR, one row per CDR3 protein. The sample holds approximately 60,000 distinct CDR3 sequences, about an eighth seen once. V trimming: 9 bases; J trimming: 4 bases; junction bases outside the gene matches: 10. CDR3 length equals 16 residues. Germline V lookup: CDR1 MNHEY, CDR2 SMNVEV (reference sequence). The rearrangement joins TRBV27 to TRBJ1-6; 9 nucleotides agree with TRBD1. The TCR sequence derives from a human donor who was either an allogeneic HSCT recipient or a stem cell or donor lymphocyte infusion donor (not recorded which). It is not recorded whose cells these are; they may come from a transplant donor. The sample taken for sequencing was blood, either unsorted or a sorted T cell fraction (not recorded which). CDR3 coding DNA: TGTGCCAGTTTAGAACAGGGGGCGAATTATAATTCACCCCTCCACTTT. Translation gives CASLEQGANYNSPLHF.